Included here is one TCR beta chain sequence, with context. TCRdb reanalyzed the 5' RACE reads and collapses them to one entry per CDR3 protein, without DNA. This sample's table reports some 130,000 distinct CDR3 sequences. These data originate in a study of monozygotic twins with inflammatory bowel disease. The CDR3 extends over 15 amino acids. Germline V gene lookup returns CDR1 KGHSH and CDR2 LQKENI. From whole blood, total RNA was isolated without any sorting of T cells. This clonotype originated in a human donor with ulcerative colitis or Crohn's disease, or a healthy co-twin of an affected twin (not recorded which). Sequencing used blood. The rearrangement uses TRBV18 and TRBJ2-5; TCRdb returns TRBD2, unconfirmable since there is no DNA. This CDR3 is CASSPLLEGGETQYF.